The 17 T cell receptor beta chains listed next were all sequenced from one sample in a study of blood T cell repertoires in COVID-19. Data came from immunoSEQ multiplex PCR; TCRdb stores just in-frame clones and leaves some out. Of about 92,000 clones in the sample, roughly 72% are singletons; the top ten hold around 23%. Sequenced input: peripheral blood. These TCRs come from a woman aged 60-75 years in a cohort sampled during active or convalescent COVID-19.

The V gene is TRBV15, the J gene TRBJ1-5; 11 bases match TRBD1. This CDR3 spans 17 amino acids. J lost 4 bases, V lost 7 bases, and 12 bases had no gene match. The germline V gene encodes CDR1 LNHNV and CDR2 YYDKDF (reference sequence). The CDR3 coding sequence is TGTGCCACCACCAGGGGGATTGGACAGGGGGCGAATCAGCCCCAGCATTTT. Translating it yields CATTRGIGQGANQPQHF.

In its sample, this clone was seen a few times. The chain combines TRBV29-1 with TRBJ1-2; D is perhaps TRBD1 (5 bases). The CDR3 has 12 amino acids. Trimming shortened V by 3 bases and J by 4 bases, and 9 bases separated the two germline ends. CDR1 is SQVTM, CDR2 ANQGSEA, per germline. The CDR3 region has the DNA TGCAGCGTTGAGACGGGGGTCTATGGCTACACCTTC. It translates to CSVETGVYGYTF.

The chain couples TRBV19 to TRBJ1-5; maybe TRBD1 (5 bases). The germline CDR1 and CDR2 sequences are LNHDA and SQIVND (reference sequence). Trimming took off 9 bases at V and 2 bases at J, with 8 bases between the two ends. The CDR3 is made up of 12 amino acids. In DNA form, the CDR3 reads TGTGCCAGCGAAGGGGGCAATCAGCCCCAGCATTTT. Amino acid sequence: CASEGGNQPQHF.

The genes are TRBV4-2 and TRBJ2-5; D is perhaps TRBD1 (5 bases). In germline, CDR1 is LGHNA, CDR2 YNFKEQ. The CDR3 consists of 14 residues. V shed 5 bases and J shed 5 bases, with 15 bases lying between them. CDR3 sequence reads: CASSSSMAGETQYF. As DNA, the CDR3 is TGTGCCAGCAGCTCCTCAATGGCAGGGGAGACCCAGTACTTC.

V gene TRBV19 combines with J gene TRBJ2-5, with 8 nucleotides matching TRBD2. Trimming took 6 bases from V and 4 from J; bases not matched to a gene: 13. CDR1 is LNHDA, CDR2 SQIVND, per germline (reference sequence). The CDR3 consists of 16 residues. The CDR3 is CASSFGGGRSTETQYF. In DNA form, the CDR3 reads TGTGCCAGTAGCTTCGGGGGGGGGCGATCCACAGAGACCCAGTACTTC.

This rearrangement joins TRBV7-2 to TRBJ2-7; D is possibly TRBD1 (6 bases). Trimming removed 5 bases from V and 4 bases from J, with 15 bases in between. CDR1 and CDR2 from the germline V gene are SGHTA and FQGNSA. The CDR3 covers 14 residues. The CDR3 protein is CASSPQTGAYEQYF. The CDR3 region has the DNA TGTGCCAGCAGCCCCCAGACAGGCGCTTACGAGCAGTACTTC.

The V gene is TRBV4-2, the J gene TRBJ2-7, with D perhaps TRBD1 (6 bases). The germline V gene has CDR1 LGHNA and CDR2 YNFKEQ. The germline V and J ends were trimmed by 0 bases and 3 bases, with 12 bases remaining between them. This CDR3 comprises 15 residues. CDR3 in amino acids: CASSQDRGGLYEQYF. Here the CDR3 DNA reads TGTGCCAGCAGCCAAGACAGGGGTGGACTCTACGAGCAGTACTTC.

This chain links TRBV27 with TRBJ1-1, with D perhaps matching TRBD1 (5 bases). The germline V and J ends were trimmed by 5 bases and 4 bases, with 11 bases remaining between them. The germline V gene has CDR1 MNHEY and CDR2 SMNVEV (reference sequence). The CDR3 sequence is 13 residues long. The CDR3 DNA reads TGTGCCAGCAGTCTAAGACAGTTCACTGAAGCTTTCTTT. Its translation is CASSLRQFTEAFF.

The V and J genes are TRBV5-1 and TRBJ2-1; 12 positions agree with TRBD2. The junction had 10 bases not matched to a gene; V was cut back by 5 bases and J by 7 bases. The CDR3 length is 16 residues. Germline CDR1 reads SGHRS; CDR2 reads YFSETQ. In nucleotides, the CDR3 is TGCGCCAGCAGAGCTAGCGGGGGGGCCGGCGCTAATGAGCAGTTCTTC. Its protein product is CASRASGGAGANEQFF. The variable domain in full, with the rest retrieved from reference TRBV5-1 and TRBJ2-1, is KAGVTQTPRYLIKTRGQQVTLSCSPISGHRSVSWYQQTPGQGLQFLFEYFSETQRNKGNFPGRFSGRQFSNSRSEMNVSTLELGDSALYLCASRASGGAGANEQFFGPGTRLTVL.

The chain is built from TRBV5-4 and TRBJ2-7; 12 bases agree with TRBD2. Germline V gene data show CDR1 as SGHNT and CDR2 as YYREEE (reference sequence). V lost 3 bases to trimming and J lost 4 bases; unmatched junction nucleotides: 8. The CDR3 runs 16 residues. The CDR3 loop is CASSSLGLAGIYEQYF. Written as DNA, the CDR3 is TGTGCCAGCAGCTCCCTCGGACTAGCGGGGATATACGAGCAGTACTTC.

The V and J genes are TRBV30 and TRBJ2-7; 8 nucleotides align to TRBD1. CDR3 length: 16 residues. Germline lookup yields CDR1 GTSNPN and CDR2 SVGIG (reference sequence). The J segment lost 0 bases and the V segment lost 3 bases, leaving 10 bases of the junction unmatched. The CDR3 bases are TGTGCCTGGAGGGACAAACAGGGGGTAAGCTCCTACGAGCAGTACTTC. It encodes CAWRDKQGVSSYEQYF.

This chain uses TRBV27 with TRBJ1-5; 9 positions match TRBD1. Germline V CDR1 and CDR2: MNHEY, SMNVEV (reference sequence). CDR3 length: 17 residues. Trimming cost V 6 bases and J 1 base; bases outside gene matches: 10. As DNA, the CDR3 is TGTGCCAGCAGCCGACTTTACAGGGGGCGAAGCAATCAGCCCCAGCATTTT. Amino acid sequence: CASSRLYRGRSNQPQHF.

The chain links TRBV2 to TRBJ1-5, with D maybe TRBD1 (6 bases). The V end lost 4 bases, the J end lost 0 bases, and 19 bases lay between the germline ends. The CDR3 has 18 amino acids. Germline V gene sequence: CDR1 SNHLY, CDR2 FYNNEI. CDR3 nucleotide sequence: TGTGCCAGCAGTGGCCCGGACAGCCGGTCCTATAGCAATCAGCCCCAGCATTTT. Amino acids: CASSGPDSRSYSNQPQHF.

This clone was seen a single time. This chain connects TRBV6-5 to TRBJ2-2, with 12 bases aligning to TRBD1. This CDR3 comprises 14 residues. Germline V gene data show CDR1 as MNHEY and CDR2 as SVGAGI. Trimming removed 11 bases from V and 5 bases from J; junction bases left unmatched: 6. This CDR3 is CAGWDRGRTGELFF. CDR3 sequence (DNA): TGTGCCGGATGGGACAGGGGGCGAACCGGGGAGCTGTTTTTT.

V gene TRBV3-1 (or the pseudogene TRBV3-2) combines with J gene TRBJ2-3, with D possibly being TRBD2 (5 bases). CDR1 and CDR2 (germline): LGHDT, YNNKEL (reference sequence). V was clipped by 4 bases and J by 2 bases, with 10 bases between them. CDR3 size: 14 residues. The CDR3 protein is CASSPRTATDTQYF. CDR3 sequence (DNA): TGTGCCAGCAGCCCTAGGACTGCCACAGATACGCAGTATTTT.

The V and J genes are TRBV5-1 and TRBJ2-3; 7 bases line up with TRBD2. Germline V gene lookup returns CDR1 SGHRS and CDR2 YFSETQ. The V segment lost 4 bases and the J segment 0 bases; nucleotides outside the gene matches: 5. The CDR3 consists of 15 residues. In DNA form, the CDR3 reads TGCGCCAGCAGCAAGGATAGCGGGAGCACAGATACGCAGTATTTT. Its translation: CASSKDSGSTDTQYF.

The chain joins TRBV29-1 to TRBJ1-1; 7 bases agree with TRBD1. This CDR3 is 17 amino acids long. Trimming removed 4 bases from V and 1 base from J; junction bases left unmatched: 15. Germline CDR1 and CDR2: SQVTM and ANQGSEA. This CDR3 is CSVAGTLLRGRNTEAFF. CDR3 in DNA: TGCAGCGTTGCAGGGACGCTACTCAGGGGGAGGAACACTGAAGCTTTCTTT.